This passage covers 29 T cell receptor beta chains from one sample sequenced in a study of identical twins. Via MiXCR, TCRdb re-called the 5' RACE reads, giving one row per CDR3 protein. Among approximately 630,000 distinct CDR3 sequences, 7.1% were seen once, and the ten largest hold 1.6%. This sample was shared with a second study, whose subject was yellow fever vaccine responses in identical twins.

What was sequenced was PBMCs. The receptors come from a young woman in good health.

The table lists this clonotype with a few counts. The rearrangement joins TRBV28 to TRBJ2-1, with D maybe TRBD2 (5 bases). Trimming shortened V by 3 bases and J by 5 bases, and 8 bases separated the two germline ends. Per the germline V gene, CDR1 is MDHEN and CDR2 is SYDVKM. The CDR3 is 13 residues long. The CDR3 protein is CASSLRANNEQFF. The CDR3 nucleotides read TGTGCCAGCAGTTTGAGGGCAAACAATGAGCAGTTCTTC.

This clonotype was seen ten or more times. V is TRBV12-3 or TRBV12-4 and J is TRBJ2-3; weak D call: TRBD2 (7 bases). This CDR3 comprises 14 residues. The V end was cut by 6 bases, the J end by 5 bases, with 15 bases between. CDR3: CASSYGGGQDTQYF. DNA for the CDR3: TGTGCCAGCAGCTATGGGGGGGGCCAAGATACGCAGTATTTT.

This clonotype has more than one count but fewer than ten. V gene TRBV5-6 combines with J gene TRBJ2-5, with D possibly being TRBD2 (7 bases). V was clipped by 0 bases and J by 3 bases, with 24 bases between them. CDR3 length: 19 amino acids. Germline CDR1 and CDR2: SGHDT and YYEEEE. The CDR3 protein is CASSLGPWRGPNTKETQYF. The DNA of the CDR3 is TGTGCCAGCAGCTTGGGTCCGTGGCGGGGGCCAAACACGAAAGAGACCCAGTACTTC.

At least ten counts were recorded for this clonotype. The chain combines TRBV20-1 with TRBJ2-3; D unresolved. The V gene lost 1 base and the J gene lost 5 bases, with 4 bases spanning the gap. Per the germline V gene, CDR1 is DFQATT and CDR2 is SNEGSKA (reference sequence). The CDR3 covers 11 residues. The CDR3 protein is CSARAGDTQYF. In DNA, the CDR3 is TGCAGTGCTAGAGCGGGAGATACGCAGTATTTT.

The chain links TRBV25-1 to TRBJ2-1, with 14 positions matching TRBD2. Germline CDR1 and CDR2: MGHDK and SYGVNS. Trimming at V came to 3 bases and at J to 9 bases, leaving 4 bases not matched to a gene. This CDR3 has 15 residues. CDR3 sequence: CASSDGTSGSFEQFF. Written as DNA, the CDR3 is TGTGCCAGCAGTGATGGGACTAGCGGGAGCTTTGAGCAGTTCTTC.

This clonotype turned up a few times. The chain carries TRBV7-3 and TRBJ2-3, with 9 bases identical to TRBD2. Germline V gives CDR1 SGHTA, CDR2 FQGTGA. V lost 5 bases, J lost 4 bases, and 7 bases stayed unmatched. This CDR3 is built from 15 residues. CDR3 bases: TGTGCCAGCAGCATACTGGGACTAGCCGCAGATACGCAGTATTTT. Translation gives CASSILGLAADTQYF.

This chain joins TRBV20-1 and TRBJ2-1, with 14 bases fitting TRBD2. Germline CDR1 reads DFQATT; CDR2 reads SNEGSKA (reference sequence). V was pared by 5 bases and J by 9 bases, with 12 bases of the junction left unmatched. The CDR3 totals 16 residues. The CDR3 region is CSAVPGLAGAPGEQFF. The CDR3 bases are TGCAGTGCTGTACCGGGACTAGCGGGGGCCCCTGGTGAGCAGTTCTTC.

In its sample, this clonotype was seen a few times. V gene TRBV10-1 combines with J gene TRBJ2-4; weak D call: TRBD2 (6 bases). Germline V CDR1 and CDR2: WNHNN, SYGVQD (reference sequence). V lost 3 bases, J lost 4 bases, and 10 bases lay in between. The CDR3 extends over 14 amino acids. CDR3 coding DNA: TGCGCCAGCAGTGATTTTGGGGGGAAAAACATTCAGTACTTC. Its protein product is CASSDFGGKNIQYF.

This clonotype was found many times. The chain employs TRBV5-6 and TRBJ2-1; TRBD2 agrees at 8 bases. Germline CDR1 SGHDT, CDR2 YYEEEE. This CDR3 has 17 residues. Losses at the gene ends were 7 bases for V and 0 bases for J; bases not matched to a gene: 12. For the CDR3, the DNA is TGTGCCAGCCAACCGCGGGGGGCCGTATCCTCCTACAATGAGCAGTTCTTC. Encoded protein: CASQPRGAVSSYNEQFF.

This clonotype was seen more than once but under ten times. The chain employs TRBV29-1 and TRBJ2-3; 11 bases line up with TRBD1. The germline CDR1 and CDR2 sequences are SQVTM and ANQGSEA. Trimming removed 8 bases from V and 3 bases from J; junction bases left unmatched: 7. This CDR3 region has 14 residues. The CDR3 reads CSIRDRGLTDTQYF. DNA for the CDR3: TGCAGCATCCGGGACAGGGGGTTAACAGATACGCAGTATTTT.

This clonotype was seen a handful of times. This chain joins TRBV6-1 and TRBJ2-2; 8 nucleotides match TRBD1. Per germline, CDR1 MNHNS and CDR2 SASEGT. This CDR3 has 15 amino acids. J lost 6 bases, V lost 7 bases, and 10 bases had no gene match. CDR3 protein: CASKRQGQTAGELFF. The CDR3 DNA sequence: TGTGCCAGCAAAAGACAGGGGCAAACCGCCGGGGAGCTGTTTTTT.

The chain uses TRBV5-1 and TRBJ2-1; TRBD2 is a possible D gene (5 bases). Germline V gene data show CDR1 as SGHRS and CDR2 as YFSETQ. The CDR3 has 15 amino acids. V dropped 0 bases and J dropped 6 bases, with 13 bases sitting between them. CDR3 sequence (DNA): TGCGCCAGCAGCTTGGGGATCGGGGAGCCCAATGAGCAGTTCTTC. Its protein product is CASSLGIGEPNEQFF.

This chain joins TRBV29-1 and TRBJ1-4, with unresolved D. This CDR3 is 14 amino acids long. The V gene's germline CDR1 is SQVTM and CDR2 ANQGSEA. The V end was cut by 7 bases, the J end by 6 bases, with 18 bases between. CDR3 loop: CSAARQAIDEKLFF. CDR3 DNA: TGCAGCGCCGCGAGGCAGGCGATAGATGAAAAACTGTTTTTT.

Only a few counts were recorded for this clonotype. The chain carries TRBV20-1 and TRBJ2-2; 7 bases fit TRBD2. The CDR3 totals 14 residues. Losses at the gene ends were 3 bases for V and 0 bases for J; bases not matched to a gene: 1. CDR1 is DFQATT and CDR2 is SNEGSKA in the germline V gene (reference sequence). The CDR3 DNA follows: TGCAGTGCTAGCGGGGGGACGAACACCGGGGAGCTGTTTTTT. Encoded protein: CSASGGTNTGELFF.

In this sample, this clonotype turned up a few times. V is TRBV11-2 and J is TRBJ2-1, with 15 bases that match TRBD2. The V gene's germline CDR1 is SGHAT and CDR2 FQNNGV. The CDR3 loop spans 19 amino acids. Trimming removed 5 bases from V and 6 bases from J; junction bases left unmatched: 14. The CDR3 here is CASSNSGLAGGFGPNEQFF. The CDR3, as DNA: TGTGCCAGCAGCAACTCCGGACTAGCGGGGGGGTTTGGCCCCAATGAGCAGTTCTTC. Using reference TRBV11-2 and TRBJ2-1 for the parts outside the CDR3, the full variable domain is EAGVAQSPRYKIIEKRQSVAFWCNPISGHATLYWYQQILGQGPKLLIQFQNNGVVDDSQLPKDRFSAERLKGVDSTLKIQPAKLEDSAVYLCASSNSGLAGGFGPNEQFFGPGTRLTVL.

This sequence joins TRBV2 and TRBJ2-1; D is ambiguous. Germline loops: CDR1 SNHLY, CDR2 FYNNEI. The CDR3 has 14 residues. V lost 6 bases, J lost 9 bases, and 18 bases lay in between. The DNA for the CDR3 is TGTGCCAGCAGGAGCCACCCCAATCCCACTGAGCAGTTCTTC. It codes for CASRSHPNPTEQFF.

V is TRBV7-2 and J is TRBJ2-1; D is uncertain. Germline CDR1 is SGHTA and CDR2 is FQGNSA. This CDR3 has 14 amino acids. Trimming took off 5 bases at V and 2 bases at J, with 10 bases between the two ends. CDR3 amino acids: CASSRSYTYNEQFF. CDR3 nucleotides: TGTGCCAGCAGCCGTAGCTACACCTACAATGAGCAGTTCTTC.

This chain links TRBV7-8 with TRBJ1-6, with D perhaps matching TRBD1 (5 bases). CDR1 and CDR2 (germline): SGHVS, FQNEAQ. There are 13 residues in the CDR3. The V gene lost 3 bases and the J gene lost 11 bases, with 11 bases spanning the gap. The CDR3 sequence: CASSFGDVAPLHF. Written as DNA, the CDR3 is TGTGCCAGCAGCTTTGGGGACGTCGCACCCCTCCACTTT.

The sample holds a few counts of this clonotype. The chain is built from TRBV19 and TRBJ2-5; a weak D match, TRBD2 (7 bases). V was shortened by 3 bases and J by 2 bases, with 10 bases between the two germline ends. The germline V gene has CDR1 LNHDA and CDR2 SQIVND (reference sequence). The length of the CDR3 is 14 residues. In nucleotides, the CDR3 is TGTGCCAGTAGTATCAGCGGGACACAAGAGACCCAGTACTTC. This sequence encodes CASSISGTQETQYF.

A few counts support this clonotype. This chain links TRBV2 with TRBJ2-5, with 10 bases matching TRBD1. Germline V gene data show CDR1 as SNHLY and CDR2 as FYNNEI. The J segment lost 3 bases and the V segment lost 6 bases, leaving 7 bases of the junction unmatched. The CDR3 length is 15 residues. The chain's CDR3 is CASRMDRGLEETQYF. The CDR3 DNA reads as TGTGCCAGCAGAATGGACAGGGGGTTAGAAGAGACCCAGTACTTC.

This clonotype appeared a few times. The V call is TRBV12-3 or TRBV12-4, the J call TRBJ1-4, with 7 positions matching TRBD1. The CDR3 runs to 13 residues. The junction had 6 bases not matched to a gene; V was cut back by 8 bases and J by 6 bases. The CDR3 region has the DNA TGTGCCAGCTCCGACAGGGTACATGAAAAACTGTTTTTT. Translated, it gives CASSDRVHEKLFF.

This clonotype was counted ten times or more. The CDR3 region is CASSLDSYTGELFF. In DNA, the CDR3 is TGTGCCAGCAGCTTAGACAGCTACACCGGGGAGCTGTTTTTT. The chain is built from TRBV7-9 and TRBJ2-2; the D is unclear. V was clipped by 1 base and J by 3 bases, with 6 bases between them. This CDR3 is 14 amino acids long. Germline CDR1 and CDR2: SEHNR and FQNEAQ (reference sequence).

This clonotype has more than one count but fewer than ten. This sequence joins TRBV7-9 and TRBJ2-2; tentatively, D is TRBD2 (6 bases). V was pared by 3 bases and J by 4 bases, with 12 bases between. CDR3 length: 15 amino acids. Germline-derived CDR1 and CDR2 are SEHNR and FQNEAQ (reference sequence). The CDR3 loop is CASSLRREVTGELFF. The DNA of the CDR3 is TGTGCCAGCAGCTTGAGGAGGGAGGTCACCGGGGAGCTGTTTTTT.

A few counts support this clonotype. The chain joins TRBV25-1 to TRBJ2-3; 8 nucleotides align to TRBD1. The CDR3 has 15 residues. Germline V gene sequence: CDR1 MGHDK, CDR2 SYGVNS. The trim removed 3 bases at V and 2 bases at J, leaving 4 bases unmatched. The CDR3 nucleotides read TGTGCCAGCAGTGATCCAGGGGGCATCACAGATACGCAGTATTTT. It yields the protein CASSDPGGITDTQYF.

This clonotype was counted only a few times. The CDR3 protein is CASSRAGGAGEQYF. CDR3 in DNA: TGTGCCAGCAGCCGAGCGGGAGGGGCGGGCGAGCAGTACTTC. The V and J genes are TRBV2 and TRBJ2-7; 10 bases are shared with TRBD2. The CDR3 is 14 residues long. Per germline, CDR1 SNHLY and CDR2 FYNNEI. V shed 6 bases and J 6 bases; nucleotides not matched to a gene: 8.

This clonotype turned up a few times. The genes are TRBV15 and TRBJ1-5, with a possible D match to TRBD1 (6 bases). This CDR3 is 13 amino acids long. Germline V lookup: CDR1 LNHNV, CDR2 YYDKDF (reference sequence). Trimming took 1 base from V and 6 from J, leaving 7 bases between them. For the CDR3, the DNA is TGTGCCACCAGCAGAGGCAGGGGTCAGCCCCAGCATTTT. Translating gives CATSRGRGQPQHF.

The chain is built from TRBV2 and TRBJ2-2; a weak D match, TRBD2 (6 bases). Germline lookup yields CDR1 SNHLY and CDR2 FYNNEI. V lost 6 bases and J lost 4, with 18 bases in between. This CDR3 has 16 residues. CDR3 in amino acids: CASRVGRSSGTGELFF. The CDR3 DNA reads TGTGCCAGCAGAGTTGGGAGGAGTTCAGGCACCGGGGAGCTGTTTTTT.

This clonotype was seen more than once but under ten times. The chain couples TRBV7-2 to TRBJ2-1; D is undetermined. The CDR3 is 15 amino acids. From germline, CDR1 is SGHTA and CDR2 FQGNSA. Trimming shortened V by 5 bases and J by 0 bases, and 11 bases separated the two germline ends. This CDR3 is CASSLSFNSYNEQFF. The CDR3 region has the DNA TGTGCCAGCAGCCTGAGCTTCAACTCCTACAATGAGCAGTTCTTC.

There are a few counts of this clonotype. The chain is built from TRBV5-5 and TRBJ1-1, with 10 bases matching TRBD1. The germline gives CDR1 SGHKS, CDR2 YYEKEE (reference sequence). V was pared by 6 bases and J by 5 bases, with 13 bases of the junction left unmatched. The CDR3 loop spans 16 amino acids. The DNA for the CDR3 is TGTGCCAGCACCCCCGGGACAGGGGTTGGAACAACTGAAGCTTTCTTT. Its translation is CASTPGTGVGTTEAFF.